The sequence of this TCR beta chain was determined in a study of neoadjuvant anti-PD-1 for oral cavity cancer. Study context: Patients mostly received three to four biweekly nivolumab doses at 3 mg/kg before surgery.

This table comes from immunoSEQ multiplex PCR, and its TCRdb copy is limited to in-frame clones, with some not included. The sample includes 70,000 to 95,000 clones, about 80% of them seen just once. Germline V CDR1 and CDR2: SGHTS, YDEGEE. V lost 1 base and J lost 5, with 15 bases in between. This CDR3 region has 15 residues. This TCR came from a person between 35 and 79 years old with oral cavity squamous cell carcinoma. Sequenced here: PBMCs, sampled before nivolumab (anti-PD-1) treatment. The genes are TRBV5-8 and TRBJ1-2, with D hard to call. The CDR3 DNA reads TGTGCCAGCAGCTTGAATCGGGCTATACCTTATGGCTACACCTTC. This encodes CASSLNRAIPYGYTF.